This is a list of T cell receptor beta chains from one sample in a study of PD-L1 blockade in urothelial cancer. Clones were read by immunoSEQ multiplex PCR, and TCRdb kept only the in-frame ones, dropping some. The sample has over 40,000 clones, about 88% seen once. Material: PBMCs, obtained around atezolizumab (anti-PD-L1) treatment. These receptors were collected from a man in his sixties or seventies with urothelial cancer. The CDR3 runs from the conserved cysteine through the conserved F or W. D genes are given only for firm matches. Clone size appears in some rows only: once, few, many, or a class for an expanded clone.

j_gene,d_gene,v_gene,abundance,CDR3aa,CDR3nt
TRBJ2-7,TRBD1,TRBV4-1,NA,CASSQPGQGDYEQYF,TGCGCCAGCAGCCAGCCGGGACAGGGAGACTACGAGCAGTACTTC
TRBJ2-1,TRBD2,TRBV5-6,NA,CASSAGTSHEQFF,TGTGCCAGCAGCGCTGGGACTAGCCATGAGCAGTTCTTC
TRBJ2-2,NA,TRBV6-1,NA,CASSETVGELFF,TGTGCCAGCAGTGAAACTGTAGGGGAGCTGTTTTTT
TRBJ1-2,TRBD1,TRBV28,once,CASSATPSGGGRNGYTF,TGTGCCAGCAGTGCTACCCCATCAGGGGGCGGAAGGAATGGCTACACCTTC
TRBJ2-1,NA,TRBV6-1,NA,CASSETGDEQFF,TGTGCCAGCAGTGAAACAGGCGATGAGCAGTTCTTC
TRBJ2-7,TRBD1,TRBV16,NA,CASSQRDRGSYEQYF,TGTGCCAGCAGCCAACGGGACAGGGGCTCCTACGAGCAGTACTTC
TRBJ2-6,NA,TRBV21-1,NA,CASSCPGLAEHSGANVLTF,TGTGCCAGCAGCTGCCCCGGACTAGCAGAACACTCTGGGGCCAACGTCCTGACTTTC
TRBJ1-1,NA,TRBV5-1,NA,CASSLAVMNTEAFF,TGCGCCAGCAGCTTGGCAGTCATGAACACTGAAGCTTTCTTT
TRBJ1-2,NA,TRBV5-4,NA,CASSLTWDIHSYGYTF,TGTGCCAGCAGCTTAACCTGGGACATTCACTCCTATGGCTACACCTTC
TRBJ1-1,TRBD1,TRBV29-1,NA,CSVAPRFTPPDRVGEAFF,TGCAGCGTTGCCCCTCGATTCACCCCTCCGGACAGGGTTGGTGAAGCTTTCTTT
TRBJ2-7,NA,TRBV7-3,NA,CASSPTLASEQYF,TGTGCCAGCAGCCCCACCCTAGCTTCCGAGCAGTACTTC
TRBJ2-2,TRBD2,TRBV6-5,NA,CASSYSASGGYGELFF,TGTGCCAGCAGTTACTCAGCTAGCGGGGGATATGGGGAGCTGTTTTTT
TRBJ2-1,NA,TRBV6-7,NA,CASLRTREQFF,TGTGCCAGCCTCCGAACTCGGGAGCAGTTCTTC
TRBJ2-2,TRBD2,TRBV13,NA,CASSLVVPGLAGATGELFF,TGTGCCAGCAGCTTAGTCGTTCCGGGACTAGCGGGAGCCACCGGGGAGCTGTTTTTT
TRBJ1-1,TRBD1,TRBV27,NA,CASRHRGSEAFF,TGTGCCAGCAGACACAGGGGGTCCGAAGCTTTCTTT
TRBJ2-5,NA,TRBV27,NA,CASRSLFRGLQETQYF,TGTGCCAGCAGATCTCTCTTCCGGGGACTCCAAGAGACCCAGTACTTC
TRBJ2-1,NA,TRBV5-1,NA,CASSGDFSSYNEQFF,TGCGCCAGCAGCGGGGACTTCAGCTCCTACAATGAGCAGTTCTTC
TRBJ1-2,NA,TRBV2,NA,CASNLAEGTLGYTF,TGTGCCAGCAACTTAGCCGAGGGGACACTTGGCTACACCTTC
TRBJ1-1,NA,TRBV25-1,few,CASSDSVNTEAFF,TGTGCCAGCAGTGATTCAGTGAACACTGAAGCTTTCTTT
TRBJ2-5,NA,TRBV1,NA,CTSSRWAPYGTQYF,TGCACCAGCAGCCGGTGGGCCCCCTATGGGACCCAGTACTTC
TRBJ2-7,NA,TRBV28,NA,CASSAGPYSPLYEQYF,TGTGCCAGCAGTGCCGGTCCTTACTCCCCCCTCTACGAGCAGTACTTC
TRBJ1-2,NA,TRBV30,NA,CAWSADLNYGYTF,TGTGCCTGGAGTGCAGATCTTAACTATGGCTACACCTTC
TRBJ2-3,NA,TRBV11-2,NA,CASSLYRRRSVNPTDTQYF,TGTGCCAGCAGCTTATACCGACGGCGGAGTGTGAACCCCACAGATACGCAGTATTTT
TRBJ1-5,NA,TRBV21-1,NA,CASPRGVPQPQHF,TGTGCCAGCCCCAGGGGGGTGCCCCAGCCCCAGCATTTT
TRBJ1-4,TRBD1,TRBV15,NA,CATSRDRGQGREKLFF,TGTGCCACCAGCAGAGATCGAGGACAGGGGCGGGAAAAACTGTTTTTT
TRBJ2-7,NA,TRBV6-1,NA,CASSYYRRDYEQYF,TGTGCCAGCAGTTATTATAGGAGAGACTACGAGCAGTACTTC
TRBJ1-1,NA,TRBV2,NA,CASSEEGVSTEAFF,TGTGCCAGCAGTGAAGAGGGGGTATCCACTGAAGCTTTCTTT
TRBJ1-2,NA,TRBV5-1,NA,CASSPQGSGDGYTF,TGCGCCAGCAGCCCACAGGGTAGTGGGGATGGCTACACCTTC
TRBJ1-5,NA,TRBV19,NA,CASMSNSNQPQHF,TGTGCCAGTATGTCCAATTCCAATCAGCCCCAGCATTTT
TRBJ1-5,TRBD1,TRBV6-6,NA,CASIQGVNQPQHF,TGTGCCAGCATACAGGGGGTCAATCAGCCCCAGCATTTT
TRBJ1-4,NA,TRBV5-4,NA,CASSPGQTNEKLFF,TGTGCCAGCAGCCCCGGACAGACTAATGAAAAACTGTTTTTT
TRBJ2-2,NA,TRBV30,few,CAWRLTNTGELFF,TGTGCCTGGAGACTAACTAACACCGGGGAGCTGTTTTTT
TRBJ2-3,NA,TRBV5-1,once,CASSVLARTDTQYF,TGCGCCAGCAGCGTACTAGCACGGACAGATACGCAGTATTTT
TRBJ2-2,NA,TRBV2,NA,CASSEIGRRVTGELFF,TGTGCCAGCAGTGAAATAGGGAGAAGGGTTACCGGGGAGCTGTTTTTT
TRBJ1-1,NA,TRBV27,NA,CASSLFADIRGGTEAFF,TGTGCCAGCAGTTTATTTGCGGATATACGGGGGGGCACTGAAGCTTTCTTT
TRBJ2-4,TRBD2,TRBV29-1,NA,CSAGTSGSDIQYF,TGCAGCGCCGGGACTAGCGGGAGTGACATTCAGTACTTC
TRBJ2-1,TRBD2,TRBV27,NA,CATRLAGDYNEQFF,TGTGCCACGAGACTAGCGGGAGACTACAATGAGCAGTTCTTC
TRBJ1-2,NA,TRBV6-6,NA,CASSYVPQGSGYTF,TGTGCCAGCAGTTACGTCCCACAGGGATCTGGCTACACCTTC
TRBJ2-7,TRBD1,TRBV27,few,CASSPQGRYSYEQYF,TGTGCCAGCAGCCCACAGGGGCGCTACTCCTACGAGCAGTACTTC
TRBJ2-7,NA,TRBV6-5,NA,CASSYGRGSYEQYF,TGTGCCAGCAGTTACGGCAGGGGATCCTACGAGCAGTACTTC
TRBJ2-2,TRBD1,TRBV5-4,few,CASRPWGRGQGANTGELFF,TGTGCCAGCAGGCCGTGGGGGCGGGGACAGGGGGCGAACACCGGGGAGCTGTTTTTT
TRBJ2-1,TRBD2,TRBV4-2,once,CASSQRTSGINYNEQFF,TGTGCCAGCAGCCAAAGGACTAGCGGGATAAACTACAATGAGCAGTTCTTC
TRBJ2-3,TRBD2,TRBV6-5,NA,CASSYGRGVTDTQYF,TGTGCCAGCAGTTACGGCCGGGGGGTCACAGATACGCAGTATTTT
TRBJ1-5,NA,TRBV7-2,few,CASSLISGGNQPQHF,TGTGCCAGCAGCTTAATTTCAGGGGGCAATCAGCCCCAGCATTTT
TRBJ1-2,TRBD1,TRBV27,NA,CASSSLNRGFHSNYGYTF,TGTGCCAGCAGTTCACTTAACAGGGGATTTCATTCTAACTATGGCTACACCTTC
TRBJ1-4,TRBD1,TRBV5-1,NA,CASSLVTGTGVEKLFF,TGCGCCAGCAGCTTGGTAACGGGGACAGGGGTTGAAAAACTGTTTTTT
TRBJ1-5,NA,TRBV4-1,NA,CASSQTPEEPQHF,TGCGCCAGCAGCCAAACCCCTGAGGAGCCCCAGCATTTT
TRBJ1-2,TRBD1,TRBV2,once,CASSPGTGSYGYTF,TGTGCCAGCAGTCCCGGGACAGGGAGTTATGGCTACACCTTC
TRBJ1-5,NA,TRBV19,NA,CASRDNLRRTANQPQHF,TGTGCCAGTAGAGACAACCTCCGACGGACAGCTAATCAGCCCCAGCATTTT
TRBJ2-2,TRBD2,TRBV10-3,NA,CAISDSGLAGGELFF,TGTGCCATCAGTGACAGTGGACTAGCGGGCGGGGAGCTGTTTTTT
TRBJ2-4,NA,TRBV6-6,NA,CASNTGGWAKNIQYF,TGTGCCAGCAACACTGGGGGGTGGGCCAAAAACATTCAGTACTTC